Listed here are 30 T cell receptor beta chains from one sample, sequenced in a study of CD8 T cells in Susac syndrome. Random hexamers were used to reverse transcribe an amount of roughly 0.45 to 1 ug RNA. Each CDR3 protein gets one entry after TCRdb re-called the immunoSEQ multiplex PCR reads with MiXCR. The sample includes approximately 300,000 distinct CDR3 sequences, around 89% of them seen just once. Sequencing used CD8+ T cells from PBMCs. The origin of the receptors is a human donor with multiple sclerosis.

This clonotype was seen just once. The genes are TRBV9 and TRBJ1-1; D ambiguous. There are 15 residues in the CDR3. The germline CDR1 and CDR2 sequences are SGDLS and YYNGEE. The V gene lost 0 bases and the J gene lost 1 base, with 10 bases spanning the gap. CDR3: CASSVDGNPNTEAFF. In DNA form, the CDR3 reads TGTGCCAGCAGCGTAGACGGCAACCCGAACACTGAAGCTTTCTTT.

V usage is TRBV5-1 and J usage is TRBJ2-7, with TRBD2 as a possible D gene (6 bases). V lost 4 bases to trimming and J lost 6 bases, with 11 bases between them. This CDR3 has 12 amino acids. Germline V gene sequence: CDR1 SGHRS, CDR2 YFSETQ. The CDR3 protein is CASSLGGTEQYF. In nucleotides, the CDR3 is TGCGCCAGCAGCCTGGGGGGTACCGAGCAGTACTTC. The full variable domain, rest sourced from reference TRBV5-1 and TRBJ2-7, is KAGVTQTPRYLIKTRGQQVTLSCSPISGHRSVSWYQQTPGQGLQFLFEYFSETQRNKGNFPGRFSGRQFSNSRSEMNVSTLELGDSALYLCASSLGGTEQYFGPGTRLTVT.

The genes are TRBV28 and TRBJ1-1, with 7 bases aligning to TRBD1. Germline loops: CDR1 MDHEN, CDR2 SYDVKM. Trimming removed 3 bases from V and 6 bases from J; junction bases left unmatched: 4. The CDR3 consists of 13 residues. For the CDR3, the DNA is TGTGCCAGCAGTTTGGCAGACAGGGCTGAAGCTTTCTTT. Encoded protein: CASSLADRAEAFF. The full variable domain, completed using reference TRBV28 and TRBJ1-1, is DVKVTQSSRYLVKRTGEKVFLECVQDMDHENMFWYRQDPGLGLRLIYFSYDVKMKEKGDIPEGYSVSREKKERFSLILESASTNQTSMYLCASSLADRAEAFFGQGTRLTVV.

This clonotype was seen a single time. The chain couples TRBV7-9 to TRBJ1-1; D unclear. Trimming shortened V by 1 base and J by 1 base, and 7 bases separated the two germline ends. Germline values: CDR1 SEHNR, CDR2 FQNEAQ (reference sequence). The CDR3 contains 14 residues. Here the CDR3 reads CASSLVAGNTEAFF. The CDR3 coding sequence is TGTGCCAGCAGCTTAGTAGCTGGGAACACTGAAGCTTTCTTT.

This chain links TRBV27 with TRBJ2-7; D might be TRBD2 (5 bases). The V gene's germline CDR1 is MNHEY and CDR2 SMNVEV (reference sequence). The CDR3 has 14 amino acids. The V and J ends lost 8 bases and 7 bases respectively, with 21 bases between them. The CDR3 nucleotides are TGTGCCAGCGGAGTCCTGGCGGCGGGCTTGGAGCAGTACTTC. Translated: CASGVLAAGLEQYF.

This sequence joins TRBV7-9 and TRBJ2-6; D not certain. From germline, CDR1 is SEHNR and CDR2 FQNEAQ (reference sequence). The CDR3 is made up of 14 amino acids. The germline V and J ends were trimmed by 10 bases and 2 bases, with 12 bases remaining between them. CDR3 region: CATEDTTGANVLTF. The CDR3 DNA follows: TGTGCCACCGAAGACACCACTGGGGCCAACGTCCTGACTTTC.

The chain carries TRBV5-4 and TRBJ1-2; 9 bases agree with TRBD1. The germline V gene has CDR1 SGHNT and CDR2 YYREEE (reference sequence). CDR3 length equals 14 residues. With 3 bases clipped from V and 7 bases from J, the junction kept 7 bases outside the gene matches. The CDR3 nucleotides read TGTGCCAGCAGCTCAACAGGGGGCTATCGTGGCTACACCTTC. Amino acid sequence: CASSSTGGYRGYTF.

The J gene is TRBJ2-7, the V gene TRBV7-2; no definite D call. V lost 5 bases and J lost 0, with 11 bases in between. The CDR3 consists of 14 residues. CDR1 is SGHTA, CDR2 FQGNSA, per germline. The DNA of the CDR3 is TGTGCCAGCAGCCCCCTCGGCGTCTCCTACGAGCAGTACTTC. Its protein is CASSPLGVSYEQYF.

CDR3 amino acids: CSARGVAINEQFF. CDR3 sequence (DNA): TGCAGTGCTAGGGGTGTGGCAATCAATGAGCAGTTCTTC. The chain combines TRBV20-1 with TRBJ2-1; D is unclear. CDR1 is DFQATT and CDR2 is SNEGSKA in the germline V gene (reference sequence). There are 13 residues in the CDR3. V lost 3 bases and J lost 6, with 12 bases in between.

The chain combines TRBV6-6 with TRBJ2-3; TRBD2 matches 9 bases. There are 16 residues in the CDR3. Germline loops: CDR1 MNHNY, CDR2 SVGAGI (reference sequence). Trimming cost V 0 bases and J 10 bases; bases outside gene matches: 11. The CDR3 here is CASSYSGLAGKEAQYF. CDR3 sequence (DNA): TGTGCCAGCAGTTACTCCGGTCTAGCGGGGAAAGAGGCGCAGTATTTT.

CDR3 in DNA: TGTGCCAGCAGCGCCGGGACTAGCAGCTACTACGAGCAGTACTTC. Its protein product is CASSAGTSSYYEQYF. The genes are TRBV9 and TRBJ2-7, with 9 positions matching TRBD2. The CDR3 totals 15 residues. The V segment lost 3 bases and the J segment 3 bases; nucleotides outside the gene matches: 7. Germline V gives CDR1 SGDLS, CDR2 YYNGEE.

The J gene is TRBJ2-7, the V gene TRBV18; D is perhaps TRBD1 (6 bases). V was cut by 5 bases and J by 7 bases, with 15 bases left in between. The CDR3 has 13 residues. Germline V gene lookup returns CDR1 KGHSH and CDR2 LQKENI. This CDR3 is CASSSPGTGEQYF. The CDR3 coding sequence is TGTGCCAGCTCATCCCCCGGTACAGGGGAGCAGTACTTC.

The genes are TRBV14 and TRBJ2-5; D unresolved. There are 15 residues in the CDR3. Germline CDR1 SGHDN, CDR2 FVKESK. Trimming stripped 0 bases from V and 1 base from J, with 9 bases between. Written as DNA, the CDR3 is TGTGCCAGCAGCCAAGAACCGGCATCCCAAGAGACCCAGTACTTC. It translates to CASSQEPASQETQYF.

The chain links TRBV29-1 to TRBJ2-1; D possibly corresponds to TRBD2 (6 bases). Trimming removed 4 bases from V and 5 bases from J, with 21 bases in between. The CDR3 spans 16 residues. Germline values: CDR1 SQVTM, CDR2 ANQGSEA. The CDR3 bases are TGCAGCGTTGTGAAAGGGACTCCTAACGGAAACAATGAGCAGTTCTTC. This sequence encodes CSVVKGTPNGNNEQFF.

This chain joins TRBV12-3 or TRBV12-4 and TRBJ2-1; D unresolved. The CDR3 has 13 residues. V lost 5 bases and J lost 4, with 9 bases in between. CDR3 nucleotide sequence: TGTGCCAGCAGTACCCCGCTATACAATGAGCAGTTCTTC. Its protein is CASSTPLYNEQFF.

The V call is TRBV6-5, the J call TRBJ2-1; D tentatively fits TRBD1 or TRBD2 (6 bases each). Germline V CDR1 and CDR2: MNHEY, SVGAGI. Trimming cost V 7 bases and J 9 bases, with 13 bases left between them. There are 12 residues in the CDR3. The CDR3, as DNA: TGTGCCAGCACCGAGGGGGGCGGTGAGCAGTTCTTC. As protein: CASTEGGGEQFF.

The chain uses TRBV7-6 and TRBJ2-2; TRBD1 agrees at 8 bases. Germline V lookup: CDR1 SGHVS, CDR2 FNYEAQ. This CDR3 has 16 residues. The J segment lost 7 bases and the V segment lost 0 bases, leaving 7 bases of the junction unmatched. The CDR3 nucleotides read TGTGCCAGCAGCTTAGCGGCGGGACAGGTCGTCGGGGAGCTGTTTTTT. Translating it yields CASSLAAGQVVGELFF.

The chain joins TRBV28 to TRBJ2-6; possible D gene TRBD1, 6 bases. The germline V gene encodes CDR1 MDHEN and CDR2 SYDVKM. The V end was cut by 5 bases, the J end by 3 bases, with 11 bases between. CDR3 length equals 15 residues. CDR3 coding DNA: TGTGCCAGCAGTAAAACAGGGATTGGGGCCAACGTCCTGACTTTC. This codes for CASSKTGIGANVLTF.

This clonotype was seen just once. The V gene is TRBV7-9, the J gene TRBJ1-1; D call uncertain. The CDR3 length is 13 residues. V shed 5 bases and J shed 3 bases, with 10 bases lying between them. The germline CDR1 and CDR2 sequences are SEHNR and FQNEAQ (reference sequence). CDR3 protein: CASSQGWDTEAFF. The DNA for the CDR3 is TGTGCCAGCAGCCAAGGATGGGACACTGAAGCTTTCTTT.

The chain is built from TRBV30 and TRBJ1-1, with a tentative D call TRBD1 (5 bases). In germline, CDR1 is GTSNPN, CDR2 SVGIG (reference sequence). The CDR3 runs 14 residues. Trimming removed 1 base at V and 5 bases at J, with 14 bases between. The CDR3 protein is CAWSGPGARTEAFF. The CDR3, as DNA: TGTGCCTGGAGTGGACCTGGGGCGAGAACTGAAGCTTTCTTT. Supplemented by reference TRBV30 and TRBJ1-1, the full variable domain reads SQTIHQWPATLVQPVGSPLSLECTVEGTSNPNLYWYRQAAGRGLQLLFYSVGIGQISSEVPQNLSASRPQDRQFILSSKKLLLSDSGFYLCAWSGPGARTEAFFGQGTRLTVV.

The rearrangement uses TRBV11-2 and TRBJ2-3, with D unresolved. The CDR3 totals 13 residues. Germline values: CDR1 SGHAT, CDR2 FQNNGV. V was trimmed by 4 bases and J by 0 bases, leaving 5 bases between them. The CDR3 reads CASSWASTDTQYF. Written as DNA, the CDR3 is TGTGCCAGCAGCTGGGCGAGCACAGATACGCAGTATTTT. Together with reference TRBV11-2 and TRBJ2-3, the CDR3 gives the full variable domain: EAGVAQSPRYKIIEKRQSVAFWCNPISGHATLYWYQQILGQGPKLLIQFQNNGVVDDSQLPKDRFSAERLKGVDSTLKIQPAKLEDSAVYLCASSWASTDTQYFGPGTRLTVL.

This rearrangement joins TRBV2 to TRBJ2-5; 8 nucleotides align to TRBD2. Trimming removed 7 bases from V and 1 base from J; junction bases left unmatched: 5. In germline, CDR1 is SNHLY, CDR2 FYNNEI. This CDR3 is built from 14 residues. The DNA of the CDR3 is TGTGCCAGCATAGGCGGGGGGAGCCAAGAGACCCAGTACTTC. It encodes CASIGGGSQETQYF.

This chain uses TRBV19 with TRBJ1-5, with a tentative D call TRBD1 (5 bases). From germline, CDR1 is LNHDA and CDR2 SQIVND (reference sequence). CDR3 size: 12 residues. Trimming removed 8 bases at V and 7 bases at J, with 12 bases between. The DNA for the CDR3 is TGTGCCAGTGGCGGGGGTTTCCAGCCCCAGCATTTT. It is translated as CASGGGFQPQHF.

V is TRBV30 and J is TRBJ2-7; 7 bases are shared with TRBD1. J gave up 1 base and V 2 bases, and 2 bases lay outside the gene matches. CDR3 size: 13 residues. Germline loops: CDR1 GTSNPN, CDR2 SVGIG (reference sequence). The DNA for the CDR3 is TGTGCCTGGAGTCTGGGACAGTCCTACGAGCAGTACTTC. This codes for CAWSLGQSYEQYF. The variable domain in full, with the rest retrieved from reference TRBV30 and TRBJ2-7, is SQTIHQWPATLVQPVGSPLSLECTVEGTSNPNLYWYRQAAGRGLQLLFYSVGIGQISSEVPQNLSASRPQDRQFILSSKKLLLSDSGFYLCAWSLGQSYEQYFGPGTRLTVT.

The chain joins TRBV28 to TRBJ2-2; D is tentatively TRBD1 or TRBD2 (6 bases each). This CDR3 spans 15 amino acids. Germline CDR1 MDHEN, CDR2 SYDVKM. Trimming took 3 bases from V and 7 from J, leaving 15 bases between them. The DNA for the CDR3 is TGTGCCAGCAGTTTCCGGGGGCTCAGGGGCGGGGAGCTGTTTTTT. Translated, it gives CASSFRGLRGGELFF.

The chain employs TRBV4-1 and TRBJ1-5, with D uncertain. The CDR3 loop spans 14 amino acids. Germline CDR1 and CDR2: MGHRA and YSYEKL. V was cut by 1 base and J by 9 bases, with 13 bases left in between. CDR3 region: CASSQASGSPPQHF. CDR3 coding DNA: TGCGCCAGCAGCCAAGCTTCGGGGTCTCCGCCCCAGCATTTT.

J is TRBJ2-5 and V is TRBV24-1; 13 nucleotides agree with TRBD2. V shed 5 bases and J 4 bases; nucleotides not matched to a gene: 3. The V gene's germline CDR1 is KGHDR and CDR2 SFDVKD. This CDR3 is built from 15 residues. The DNA for the CDR3 is TGTGCCACCAGTGGGACTAGCGGGGGTAGAGAGACCCAGTACTTC. It translates to CATSGTSGGRETQYF.

The rearrangement joins TRBV27 to TRBJ2-5; 11 bases fit TRBD2. Trimming removed 8 bases from V and 3 bases from J; junction bases left unmatched: 5. CDR1 is MNHEY, CDR2 SMNVEV, per germline (reference sequence). The CDR3 runs 14 residues. The CDR3 nucleotides are TGTGCCAGCGGGGGACTAGCGGCAAAAGAGACCCAGTACTTC. Its translation is CASGGLAAKETQYF.

CDR3 protein: CSARDGSGLNYGYTF. The CDR3 region has the DNA TGCAGTGCTAGAGACGGGTCAGGGCTGAACTATGGCTACACCTTC. The genes are TRBV20-1 and TRBJ1-2, with D perhaps matching TRBD1 (5 bases). The CDR3 runs to 15 residues. Germline V gene lookup returns CDR1 DFQATT and CDR2 SNEGSKA (reference sequence). The V end was cut by 0 bases, the J end by 2 bases, with 13 bases between.

The genes are TRBV28 and TRBJ2-2; D is possibly TRBD1 (6 bases). The V end was cut by 3 bases, the J end by 7 bases, with 12 bases between. The length of the CDR3 is 14 residues. Germline CDR1 MDHEN, CDR2 SYDVKM. CDR3 nucleotides: TGTGCCAGCAGTTTCACGGACAGAGGCGGGGAGCTGTTTTTT. Its protein product is CASSFTDRGGELFF.